This T cell receptor beta chain was retrieved from a study of blood T cell repertoires in COVID-19. Study information: In each case, the material was cDNA or gDNA derived from T cells, B-cell-depleted T cells, or PBMCs.

Looked up from germline, CDR1 is SGDLS and CDR2 is YYNGEE. With 3 bases clipped from V and 0 bases from J, the junction kept 6 bases outside the gene matches. The CDR3 sequence is 16 residues long. The authors' processing: Reference gene primers were amplified, and this amplification served to estimate nucleated cell counts. Assay: immunoSEQ multiplex PCR; the TCRdb copy retains only in-frame clones and omits some. The D gene and trimming were derived from the DNA, and the V and J assignments and clone size from that table. The data contain 60,000 to 65,000 clones, around 90% of them singletons. This TCR came from a human donor with active COVID-19. The donor label of this sample is uncertain. The sequencing input was peripheral blood. The genes are TRBV9 and TRBJ2-3; 8 bases align to TRBD1. CDR3 coding DNA: TGTGCCAGCAGCGAGAGGGACAGGTCGAGCACAGATACGCAGTATTTT. Translated: CASSERDRSSTDTQYF.